Listed below are T cell receptor beta chains from one sample, sequenced in a study of CD8 T cells in Susac syndrome. One entry per CDR3 protein, called by TCRdb with MiXCR from the immunoSEQ multiplex PCR reads. The data hold about 90,000 distinct CDR3 sequences, with approximately 96% observed a single time. The source material was CD8+ T cells from PBMCs. The receptor source for this set is a human donor with Susac syndrome. CDR3s include the opening cysteine and the closing phenylalanine or tryptophan. A D gene is named only where the DNA matches it firmly. The size field is filled for only some rows; it gives once, few, many or a size class.

cdr3_aa: CASGVGIWPQHF
cdr3_nt: TGTGCCAGCGGCGTGGGGATCTGGCCCCAGCATTTT
j_call: TRBJ1-5
v_call: TRBV6-2/TRBV6-3
d_call: .
clone_size: .

cdr3_aa: CASSRDLGNTEAFF
cdr3_nt: TGCGCCAGCAGCCGGGACCTAGGGAACACTGAAGCTTTCTTT
j_call: TRBJ1-1
v_call: TRBV4-1
d_call: .
clone_size: .

cdr3_aa: CASSQRFAETQYF
cdr3_nt: TGCGCCAGCAGTCAACGCTTTGCAGAGACCCAGTACTTC
j_call: TRBJ2-5
v_call: TRBV23-1
d_call: .
clone_size: .

cdr3_aa: CATRQGASSYNSPLHF
cdr3_nt: TGTGCCACCAGACAGGGGGCCAGCTCCTATAATTCACCCCTCCACTTT
j_call: TRBJ1-6
v_call: TRBV30
d_call: TRBD1
clone_size: .

cdr3_aa: CASSLDRHGELATQYF
cdr3_nt: TGCGCCAGCAGCTTGGACCGGCATGGAGAGCTGGCGACCCAGTACTTC
j_call: TRBJ2-5
v_call: TRBV5-1
d_call: .
clone_size: .

cdr3_aa: CAAREATNEKLFF
cdr3_nt: TGTGCCGCCCGGGAGGCAACTAATGAAAAACTGTTTTTT
j_call: TRBJ1-4
v_call: TRBV19
d_call: .
clone_size: .

cdr3_aa: CASSLAQFYGYTF
cdr3_nt: TGTGCCAGCAGCTTGGCACAGTTCTATGGCTACACCTTC
j_call: TRBJ1-2
v_call: TRBV5-4
d_call: .
clone_size: .

cdr3_aa: CSGDREDTEAFF
cdr3_nt: TGCAGCGGGGACAGGGAAGACACTGAAGCTTTCTTT
j_call: TRBJ1-1
v_call: TRBV29-1
d_call: TRBD1
clone_size: .

cdr3_aa: CSARGFGESLHLDAFF
cdr3_nt: TGCAGTGCTAGAGGATTTGGAGAAAGCCTCCACCTCGATGCTTTCTTT
j_call: TRBJ1-1
v_call: TRBV20-1
d_call: .
clone_size: .

cdr3_aa: CSARAGDSTDTQYF
cdr3_nt: TGCAGTGCTAGAGCGGGGGATAGCACAGATACGCAGTATTTT
j_call: TRBJ2-3
v_call: TRBV20-1
d_call: .
clone_size: .

cdr3_aa: CSVERGEGRETQYF
cdr3_nt: TGCAGCGTTGAACGGGGTGAGGGACGGGAGACCCAGTACTTC
j_call: TRBJ2-5
v_call: TRBV29-1
d_call: .
clone_size: .

cdr3_aa: CSASIGQTNSPLHF
cdr3_nt: TGCAGTGCTAGTATTGGACAGACTAATTCACCCCTCCACTTT
j_call: TRBJ1-6
v_call: TRBV20-1
d_call: .
clone_size: .

cdr3_aa: CSVTRRGGPNEQFF
cdr3_nt: TGCAGCGTGACGCGGCGGGGGGGCCCCAATGAGCAGTTCTTC
j_call: TRBJ2-1
v_call: TRBV29-1
d_call: TRBD2
clone_size: .

cdr3_aa: CASSRSNNSPLHF
cdr3_nt: TGTGCCAGCAGTAGGTCCAATAATTCACCCCTCCACTTT
j_call: TRBJ1-6
v_call: TRBV6-5
d_call: .
clone_size: .

cdr3_aa: CASSLAGGNSNQPQHF
cdr3_nt: TGTGCCAGCAGCTTGGCAGGGGGGAATAGCAATCAGCCCCAGCATTTT
j_call: TRBJ1-5
v_call: TRBV5-6
d_call: TRBD1
clone_size: .

cdr3_aa: CASSQDWRGGRNEQFF
cdr3_nt: TGCGCCAGCAGCCAAGATTGGCGGGGGGGGCGGAATGAGCAGTTCTTC
j_call: TRBJ2-1
v_call: TRBV4-3
d_call: TRBD2
clone_size: .

cdr3_aa: CASSFGGTGPNTEAFF
cdr3_nt: TGTGCCAGCAGCTTCGGCGGGACAGGACCGAACACTGAAGCTTTCTTT
j_call: TRBJ1-1
v_call: TRBV7-2
d_call: TRBD1
clone_size: .

cdr3_aa: CSVYSSSYNEQFF
cdr3_nt: TGCAGCGTTTATTCCAGCTCCTACAATGAGCAGTTCTTC
j_call: TRBJ2-1
v_call: TRBV29-1
d_call: .
clone_size: .

cdr3_aa: CASSQDQNTEAFF
cdr3_nt: TGTGCCAGCAGCCAGGATCAAAACACTGAAGCTTTCTTT
j_call: TRBJ1-1
v_call: TRBV2
d_call: .
clone_size: few

cdr3_aa: CAWRDRTYGYTF
cdr3_nt: TGTGCCTGGAGGGACAGAACCTATGGCTACACCTTC
j_call: TRBJ1-2
v_call: TRBV30
d_call: .
clone_size: .

cdr3_aa: CASSGTGRTEAFF
cdr3_nt: TGTGCCAGCAGCGGGACAGGGCGCACTGAAGCTTTCTTT
j_call: TRBJ1-1
v_call: TRBV9
d_call: TRBD1
clone_size: .

cdr3_aa: CATSDMGQGQFF
cdr3_nt: TGTGCCACCAGTGATATGGGACAGGGGCAGTTCTTC
j_call: TRBJ2-1
v_call: TRBV24-1
d_call: TRBD1
clone_size: .

cdr3_aa: CASRPTGRPNYGYTF
cdr3_nt: TGTGCCAGCAGACCGACAGGGAGGCCTAACTATGGCTACACCTTC
j_call: TRBJ1-2
v_call: TRBV12-3/TRBV12-4
d_call: TRBD1
clone_size: .

cdr3_aa: CASSLDRDTNEKLFF
cdr3_nt: TGCGCCAGCAGCCTCGACAGGGACACTAATGAAAAACTGTTTTTT
j_call: TRBJ1-4
v_call: TRBV4-3
d_call: TRBD1
clone_size: .

cdr3_aa: CSVSQGATNEKLFF
cdr3_nt: TGCAGCGTTTCTCAGGGGGCAACTAATGAAAAACTGTTTTTT
j_call: TRBJ1-4
v_call: TRBV29-1
d_call: TRBD1
clone_size: .

cdr3_aa: CASSGTGPVPTEAFF
cdr3_nt: TGTGCCAGCAGCGGGACAGGGCCGGTCCCCACTGAAGCTTTCTTT
j_call: TRBJ1-1
v_call: TRBV5-4
d_call: TRBD1
clone_size: .

cdr3_aa: CASSLQGVGEKLFF
cdr3_nt: TGCGCCAGCAGCTTGCAAGGGGTGGGAGAAAAACTGTTTTTT
j_call: TRBJ1-4
v_call: TRBV5-1
d_call: .
clone_size: once

cdr3_aa: CASSLAVPGTEAFF
cdr3_nt: TGTGCCAGCAGCTTAGCCGTCCCGGGGACTGAAGCTTTCTTT
j_call: TRBJ1-1
v_call: TRBV7-8
d_call: .
clone_size: .

cdr3_aa: CASRDAQGWEETQYF
cdr3_nt: TGTGCCAGCAGGGACGCACAGGGCTGGGAAGAGACCCAGTACTTC
j_call: TRBJ2-5
v_call: TRBV3-1
d_call: .
clone_size: .

cdr3_aa: CSASDTAGGTYEQYF
cdr3_nt: TGCAGTGCTAGCGATACGGCGGGCGGCACCTACGAGCAGTACTTC
j_call: TRBJ2-7
v_call: TRBV20-1
d_call: .
clone_size: .

cdr3_aa: CATRSLRAQEETQYF
cdr3_nt: TGTGCCACCAGGTCCCTCAGGGCGCAGGAAGAGACCCAGTACTTC
j_call: TRBJ2-5
v_call: TRBV15
d_call: .
clone_size: .

cdr3_aa: CASSRPPGRMAYEQYF
cdr3_nt: TGTGCCAGCAGCCGGCCCCCGGGAAGAATGGCCTACGAGCAGTACTTC
j_call: TRBJ2-7
v_call: TRBV7-9
d_call: .
clone_size: once